This is a list of T cell receptor beta chains from one sample in a study of T-cell reconstitution after alpha-beta-depleted transplantation in children. TCRdb ran MiXCR on the PCR reads and lists one entry per CDR3 protein. The table lists almost 500,000 distinct CDR3 sequences, over 9.5% of them singletons. The sample here was PBMCs, taken before TCRalphabeta/CD19-depleted stem cell transplant. The receptors originated from a child aged 2 to 10 with inherited bone marrow failure, due to receive a stem cell transplant. CDR3s include the opening cysteine and the closing phenylalanine or tryptophan. Fields, in order: J gene, D gene, V gene, clone size, CDR3 protein, CDR3 DNA. D genes are given only for firm matches. Expanded clones are given a class, and other clones once, few, many or no size at all.

J gene: TRBJ2-1
D gene: -
V gene: TRBV15
clone size: many
CDR3 protein: CATSIAGRPSYNEQFF
CDR3 DNA: TGTGCCACCAGCATCGCGGGGCGACCGTCCTACAATGAGCAGTTCTTC

J gene: TRBJ2-6
D gene: -
V gene: TRBV9
clone size: many
CDR3 protein: CASSVGGPDSGANVLTF
CDR3 DNA: TGTGCCAGCAGCGTCGGCGGGCCTGACTCTGGGGCCAACGTCCTGACTTTC

J gene: TRBJ2-2
D gene: TRBD2
V gene: TRBV20-1
clone size: many
CDR3 protein: CSARSGSDGELFF
CDR3 DNA: TGCAGTGCGCGTAGCGGGAGTGATGGGGAGCTGTTTTTT

J gene: TRBJ2-5
D gene: -
V gene: TRBV5-6
clone size: many
CDR3 protein: CASSWDPGETQYF
CDR3 DNA: TGTGCCAGCAGCTGGGATCCGGGAGAGACCCAGTACTTC

J gene: TRBJ2-7
D gene: TRBD2
V gene: TRBV20-1
clone size: many
CDR3 protein: CSAGTSGRNSYEQYF
CDR3 DNA: TGCAGTGCTGGGACTAGCGGGAGGAACTCCTACGAGCAGTACTTC

J gene: TRBJ1-2
D gene: -
V gene: TRBV6-1
clone size: many
CDR3 protein: CASNGGYNYGYTF
CDR3 DNA: TGTGCCAGCAACGGGGGGTACAACTATGGCTACACCTTC

J gene: TRBJ2-7
D gene: TRBD2
V gene: TRBV12-3/TRBV12-4
clone size: many
CDR3 protein: CASRPGTSSHEQYF
CDR3 DNA: TGTGCCAGCAGGCCTGGGACTAGCTCCCACGAGCAGTACTTC

J gene: TRBJ2-7
D gene: TRBD1
V gene: TRBV5-1
clone size: -
CDR3 protein: CASSPRQGGTDYEQYF
CDR3 DNA: TGCGCCAGCAGCCCTCGACAGGGGGGGACCGACTACGAGCAGTACTTC

J gene: TRBJ2-1
D gene: TRBD1
V gene: TRBV12-3/TRBV12-4
clone size: many
CDR3 protein: CASSPTGLEQFF
CDR3 DNA: TGTGCCAGCAGTCCGACAGGGCTTGAGCAGTTCTTC

J gene: TRBJ2-7
D gene: -
V gene: TRBV12-3/TRBV12-4
clone size: many
CDR3 protein: CASSLGGHSYEQYF
CDR3 DNA: TGTGCCAGCAGTTTAGGGGGACACTCCTACGAGCAGTACTTC

J gene: TRBJ1-4
D gene: TRBD1
V gene: TRBV7-9
clone size: many
CDR3 protein: CASRRTGDVNEKLFF
CDR3 DNA: TGTGCCAGCAGAAGAACAGGGGACGTTAATGAAAAACTGTTTTTT

J gene: TRBJ2-7
D gene: -
V gene: TRBV28
clone size: many
CDR3 protein: CASSAKQGSYEQYF
CDR3 DNA: TGTGCCAGCAGTGCGAAACAGGGTTCCTACGAGCAGTACTTC

J gene: TRBJ2-7
D gene: -
V gene: TRBV7-2
clone size: many
CDR3 protein: CASSLWTGNEQYF
CDR3 DNA: TGTGCCAGCAGCTTATGGACGGGTAACGAGCAGTACTTC

J gene: TRBJ1-1
D gene: -
V gene: TRBV12-3/TRBV12-4
clone size: many
CDR3 protein: CASSPRGGYTEAFF
CDR3 DNA: TGTGCCAGCAGCCCACGGGGGGGCTACACTGAAGCTTTCTTT

J gene: TRBJ2-3
D gene: -
V gene: TRBV27
clone size: many
CDR3 protein: CASSRGTNTDTQYF
CDR3 DNA: TGTGCCAGCAGTAGAGGGACGAACACAGATACGCAGTATTTT

J gene: TRBJ2-1
D gene: -
V gene: TRBV20-1
clone size: -
CDR3 protein: CSAAREYGEQFF
CDR3 DNA: TGCAGTGCTGCCCGGGAGTATGGTGAGCAGTTCTTC

J gene: TRBJ2-1
D gene: TRBD2
V gene: TRBV20-1
clone size: many
CDR3 protein: CSASIAGPYNEQFF
CDR3 DNA: TGCAGTGCTAGCATAGCGGGACCCTACAATGAGCAGTTCTTC

J gene: TRBJ2-1
D gene: -
V gene: TRBV5-5
clone size: many
CDR3 protein: CASSLNAGEQFF
CDR3 DNA: TGTGCCAGCAGCTTGAACGCCGGTGAGCAGTTCTTC

J gene: TRBJ2-3
D gene: -
V gene: TRBV11-2
clone size: -
CDR3 protein: CASSLLPQLSTDTQYF
CDR3 DNA: TGTGCCAGCAGCTTGTTACCGCAGTTGAGCACAGATACGCAGTATTTT

J gene: TRBJ2-5
D gene: -
V gene: TRBV14
clone size: many
CDR3 protein: CASSQDLQETQYF
CDR3 DNA: TGTGCCAGCAGCCAGGACCTTCAAGAGACCCAGTACTTC

J gene: TRBJ1-1
D gene: -
V gene: TRBV5-1
clone size: -
CDR3 protein: CASYRGREQNTEAFF
CDR3 DNA: TGCGCCAGCTATCGAGGACGGGAGCAGAACACTGAAGCTTTCTTT

J gene: TRBJ2-1
D gene: -
V gene: TRBV28
clone size: few
CDR3 protein: CASSLVQNPYNEQFF
CDR3 DNA: TGTGCCAGCAGTTTGGTTCAAAACCCCTACAATGAGCAGTTCTTC

J gene: TRBJ2-1
D gene: TRBD2
V gene: TRBV3-1
clone size: -
CDR3 protein: CASSQDHPGLAGEQFF
CDR3 DNA: TGTGCCAGCAGCCAAGATCACCCCGGACTAGCGGGAGAGCAGTTCTTC

J gene: TRBJ2-5
D gene: TRBD2
V gene: TRBV4-3
clone size: many
CDR3 protein: CASSPRLAETQYF
CDR3 DNA: TGCGCCAGCAGCCCCCGACTAGCGGAGACCCAGTACTTC

J gene: TRBJ2-1
D gene: TRBD1
V gene: TRBV7-2
clone size: many
CDR3 protein: CASSLWTGGLNEQFF
CDR3 DNA: TGTGCCAGCAGCTTATGGACAGGGGGTCTGAATGAGCAGTTCTTC

J gene: TRBJ1-1
D gene: -
V gene: TRBV20-1
clone size: many
CDR3 protein: CSAIIPIVRSMNTEAFF
CDR3 DNA: TGCAGTGCTATTATCCCCATCGTCCGCTCCATGAACACTGAAGCTTTCTTT

J gene: TRBJ2-2
D gene: -
V gene: TRBV6-5
clone size: few
CDR3 protein: CASSYSGQRIGELFF
CDR3 DNA: TGTGCCAGCAGTTACTCTGGACAGCGGATCGGGGAGCTGTTTTTT

J gene: TRBJ2-1
D gene: TRBD1
V gene: TRBV6-5
clone size: many
CDR3 protein: CASSRRDREVVGNEQFF
CDR3 DNA: TGTGCCAGCAGCCGAAGGGACAGGGAGGTGGTGGGCAATGAGCAGTTCTTC

J gene: TRBJ2-2
D gene: TRBD1
V gene: TRBV10-3
clone size: few
CDR3 protein: CAISAPGGTGELFF
CDR3 DNA: TGTGCCATCAGTGCGCCAGGGGGCACCGGGGAGCTGTTTTTT

J gene: TRBJ1-6
D gene: -
V gene: TRBV20-1
clone size: many
CDR3 protein: CSTDRRGKNSPLHF
CDR3 DNA: TGCAGTACTGACCGGAGGGGGAAAAATTCACCCCTCCACTTT

J gene: TRBJ1-3
D gene: -
V gene: TRBV6-5
clone size: many
CDR3 protein: CASSYWGTSGNTIYF
CDR3 DNA: TGTGCCAGCAGTTACTGGGGGACCTCTGGAAACACCATATATTTT

J gene: TRBJ2-7
D gene: -
V gene: TRBV30
clone size: many
CDR3 protein: CAWSVDYEQYF
CDR3 DNA: TGTGCCTGGAGTGTAGACTACGAGCAGTACTTC

J gene: TRBJ2-1
D gene: TRBD2
V gene: TRBV6-1
clone size: many
CDR3 protein: CASSREGGSSYNEQFF
CDR3 DNA: TGTGCCAGCAGTCGGGAGGGCGGGAGCTCCTACAATGAGCAGTTCTTC

J gene: TRBJ2-5
D gene: -
V gene: TRBV12-3/TRBV12-4
clone size: many
CDR3 protein: CASSGQETQYF
CDR3 DNA: TGTGCCAGCAGTGGACAAGAGACCCAGTACTTC

J gene: TRBJ2-1
D gene: -
V gene: TRBV30
clone size: many
CDR3 protein: CAWSVNNEQFF
CDR3 DNA: TGTGCCTGGAGTGTAAACAATGAGCAGTTCTTC

J gene: TRBJ2-7
D gene: TRBD2
V gene: TRBV20-1
clone size: many
CDR3 protein: CSARLTSGGPYEQYF
CDR3 DNA: TGCAGTGCTAGACTGACTAGCGGGGGACCCTACGAGCAGTACTTC

J gene: TRBJ2-7
D gene: TRBD1
V gene: TRBV27
clone size: few
CDR3 protein: CASSALTGTGANYEQYF
CDR3 DNA: TGTGCCAGCAGTGCGCTAACCGGGACAGGGGCGAACTACGAGCAGTACTTC

J gene: TRBJ2-2
D gene: TRBD1
V gene: TRBV7-2
clone size: many
CDR3 protein: CASSSHRGRRDTGELFF
CDR3 DNA: TGTGCCAGCAGCTCTCACAGGGGGCGCAGGGACACCGGGGAGCTGTTTTTT

J gene: TRBJ2-7
D gene: -
V gene: TRBV20-1
clone size: many
CDR3 protein: CSARSGVSYEQYF
CDR3 DNA: TGCAGTGCTAGATCAGGTGTTTCCTACGAGCAGTACTTC

J gene: TRBJ2-1
D gene: -
V gene: TRBV5-4
clone size: few
CDR3 protein: CASSGESNEQFF
CDR3 DNA: TGTGCCAGCAGCGGGGAATCCAATGAGCAGTTCTTC

J gene: TRBJ1-4
D gene: -
V gene: TRBV7-2
clone size: few
CDR3 protein: CASSLGAGEKLFF
CDR3 DNA: TGTGCCAGCAGCTTAGGGGCCGGGGAAAAACTGTTTTTT

J gene: TRBJ1-1
D gene: TRBD1
V gene: TRBV7-8
clone size: many
CDR3 protein: CASSLPTGVVGAFF
CDR3 DNA: TGTGCCAGCAGTTTACCCACAGGGGTTGTGGGGGCTTTCTTT

J gene: TRBJ2-1
D gene: TRBD1
V gene: TRBV7-9
clone size: many
CDR3 protein: CASSPTLGGGYNEQFF
CDR3 DNA: TGTGCCAGCAGCCCGACCTTAGGGGGCGGGTACAATGAGCAGTTCTTC

J gene: TRBJ2-2
D gene: -
V gene: TRBV7-2
clone size: -
CDR3 protein: CASSLVGGPGELFF
CDR3 DNA: TGTGCCAGCAGCTTAGTCGGCGGGCCCGGGGAGCTGTTTTTT

J gene: TRBJ2-5
D gene: -
V gene: TRBV4-2
clone size: many
CDR3 protein: CASSQVSETQYF
CDR3 DNA: TGTGCCAGCAGCCAAGTATCAGAGACCCAGTACTTC

J gene: TRBJ2-3
D gene: -
V gene: TRBV18
clone size: few
CDR3 protein: CASSPTGSDTQYF
CDR3 DNA: TGTGCCAGCTCACCTACAGGGTCAGATACGCAGTATTTT

J gene: TRBJ2-7
D gene: TRBD2
V gene: TRBV7-8
clone size: many
CDR3 protein: CASSLGDSGSSEQYF
CDR3 DNA: TGTGCCAGCAGCTTAGGTGATAGCGGGAGTTCTGAGCAGTACTTC

J gene: TRBJ2-7
D gene: -
V gene: TRBV7-2
clone size: many
CDR3 protein: CASSERGLREQYF
CDR3 DNA: TGTGCCAGCAGCGAGAGGGGTCTGCGGGAGCAGTACTTC

J gene: TRBJ2-1
D gene: -
V gene: TRBV4-1
clone size: many
CDR3 protein: CASSQEKVVNEQFF
CDR3 DNA: TGCGCCAGCAGCCAAGAAAAGGTTGTAAATGAGCAGTTCTTC

J gene: TRBJ2-2
D gene: -
V gene: TRBV5-1
clone size: many
CDR3 protein: CASGLQGNTGELFF
CDR3 DNA: TGCGCCAGCGGATTACAGGGTAACACCGGGGAGCTGTTTTTT

J gene: TRBJ2-7
D gene: -
V gene: TRBV5-6
clone size: -
CDR3 protein: CASSAPGRTYEQYF
CDR3 DNA: TGTGCCAGCAGCGCCCCGGGGCGGACCTACGAGCAGTACTTC

J gene: TRBJ2-2
D gene: TRBD2
V gene: TRBV29-1
clone size: many
CDR3 protein: CSASGVTGELFF
CDR3 DNA: TGCAGCGCCAGCGGGGTAACCGGGGAGCTGTTTTTT

J gene: TRBJ2-5
D gene: -
V gene: TRBV23-1
clone size: many
CDR3 protein: CASSQSIRTEETQYF
CDR3 DNA: TGCGCCAGCAGTCAATCGATCAGGACAGAAGAGACCCAGTACTTC

J gene: TRBJ2-7
D gene: -
V gene: TRBV6-5
clone size: many
CDR3 protein: CASSHRTVSYEQYF
CDR3 DNA: TGTGCCAGCAGCCACCGGACGGTCTCCTACGAGCAGTACTTC

J gene: TRBJ2-7
D gene: -
V gene: TRBV5-1
clone size: -
CDR3 protein: CASSLALGTEAYEQYF
CDR3 DNA: TGCGCCAGCAGCTTGGCCCTCGGGACGGAGGCCTACGAGCAGTACTTC

J gene: TRBJ2-1
D gene: -
V gene: TRBV27
clone size: many
CDR3 protein: CASSLGTSPHNEQFF
CDR3 DNA: TGTGCCAGCAGTTTGGGGACCAGCCCCCACAATGAGCAGTTCTTC

J gene: TRBJ2-5
D gene: -
V gene: TRBV7-2
clone size: many
CDR3 protein: CASSKGRAVETQYF
CDR3 DNA: TGTGCCAGCAGTAAGGGACGGGCAGTGGAGACCCAGTACTTC

J gene: TRBJ2-1
D gene: -
V gene: TRBV5-1
clone size: many
CDR3 protein: CASSPDWSLYNEQFF
CDR3 DNA: TGCGCCAGCAGCCCAGACTGGAGCCTCTACAATGAGCAGTTCTTC

J gene: TRBJ1-5
D gene: -
V gene: TRBV4-3
clone size: many
CDR3 protein: CASSPSAGGNQPQHF
CDR3 DNA: TGCGCCAGCAGCCCCTCGGCGGGGGGCAATCAGCCCCAGCATTTT